This T cell receptor beta chain was recorded in a study of cytotoxic CD8 clonotypes in ibrutinib-treated CLL. Across the study: Average yields of 255,043 productive templates and tens of thousands of productive rearrangements characterized the samples.

Regarding this clone: Its antigen remains unknown.

The protocol was immunoSEQ multiplex PCR, while the TCRdb copy is restricted to in-frame clones and leaves out a portion. The data contain 140,000 to 150,000 clones, 76% of them singletons. Study-wide points: Clonality correlated strongly with circulating CD8+ T cells and exceeded age-matched healthy donors at baseline. Increased clonality at ibrutinib response gave way to a return toward baseline at progression. Public clonotypes, an uncommon group, contracted or remained stable on treatment.

The ends were cut back, 7 bases at V and 1 base at J, with 10 bases in the middle. CDR1 is MNHNS, CDR2 SASEGT, per germline. This CDR3 region has 13 residues. The sample consisted of PBMCs, taken after 24 months of ibrutinib treatment. This TCR came from a human donor with chronic lymphocytic leukemia. The genes are TRBV6-1 and TRBJ1-2; D remains ambiguous. CDR3 protein: CASTPHGNYGYTF. CDR3 DNA sequence: TGTGCCAGCACCCCCCACGGTAACTATGGCTACACCTTC.